This paragraph covers one TCR beta chain sequence. The data originate from a study of cytomegalovirus exposure and HLA in healthy donors. V trimming: 4 bases; J trimming: 1 base; junction bases outside the gene matches: 6. This CDR3 contains 15 residues. Germline V lookup: CDR1 SGHRS, CDR2 YFSETQ. The study ran its PCR with 60 Vbeta and 13 Jbeta primers. Measured with immunoSEQ multiplex PCR; TCRdb has only the in-frame clones, and not every one. Counted here are 150,000 to 200,000 clones, 65% to 70% occurring once; the ten biggest clones make up 4.5%. The TCR was taken from a woman in her late teens or twenties in good health and CMV-seropositive. This chain uses TRBV5-1 with TRBJ2-7; 9 nucleotides line up with TRBD2. The sample comprised PBMCs. The DNA of the CDR3 is TGCGCCAGCAGCAGAGAGCGGGGGGCGTCCTACGAGCAGTACTTC. Its translation is CASSRERGASYEQYF.